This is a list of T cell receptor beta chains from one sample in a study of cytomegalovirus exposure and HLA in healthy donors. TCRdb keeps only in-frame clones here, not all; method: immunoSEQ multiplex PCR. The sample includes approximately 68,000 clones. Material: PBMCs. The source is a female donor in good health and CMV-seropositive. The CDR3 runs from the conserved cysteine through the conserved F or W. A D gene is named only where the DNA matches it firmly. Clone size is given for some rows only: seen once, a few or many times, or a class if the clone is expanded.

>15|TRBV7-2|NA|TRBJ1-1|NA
CASSLDFGGGTEAFF
TGTGCCAGCAGCTTAGATTTCGGGGGTGGAACTGAAGCTTTCTTT
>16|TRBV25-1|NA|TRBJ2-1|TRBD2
CASSEKSGRYTNEQFF
TGTGCCAGCAGTGAGAAAAGCGGGAGATATACCAATGAGCAGTTCTTC
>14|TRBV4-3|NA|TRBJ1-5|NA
CASSQDRGDQPQHF
TGCGCCAGCAGCCAAGATCGGGGGGATCAGCCCCAGCATTTT
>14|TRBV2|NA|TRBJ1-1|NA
CASSETGIGTEAFF
TGTGCCAGCAGTGAAACAGGGATAGGGACTGAAGCTTTCTTT
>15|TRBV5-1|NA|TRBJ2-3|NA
CASSLAGVGTDTQYF
TGCGCCAGCAGCTTGGCCGGAGTCGGCACAGATACGCAGTATTTT
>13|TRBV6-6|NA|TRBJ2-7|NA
CASSRTDSYEQYF
TGTGCCAGCAGCCGGACAGACTCCTACGAGCAGTACTTC
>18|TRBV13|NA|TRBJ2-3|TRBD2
CASSHWGLAGVITDTQYF
TGTGCCAGCAGCCACTGGGGACTAGCGGGAGTTATCACAGATACGCAGTATTTT
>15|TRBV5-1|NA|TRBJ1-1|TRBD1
CASSSEGQLNTEAFF
TGCGCCAGCAGCTCGGAGGGACAGCTGAACACTGAAGCTTTCTTT
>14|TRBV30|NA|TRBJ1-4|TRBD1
CAWRQGSLGEKLFF
TGTGCCTGGAGACAGGGGAGTCTAGGGGAAAAACTGTTTTTT
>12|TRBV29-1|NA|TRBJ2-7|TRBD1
CSVGQGAGEQYF
TGCAGCGTCGGACAGGGGGCTGGGGAGCAGTACTTC
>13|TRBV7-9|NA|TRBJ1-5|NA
CASSSQGDQPQHF
TGTGCCAGCAGCTCCCAGGGCGATCAGCCCCAGCATTTT
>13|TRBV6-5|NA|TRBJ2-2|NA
CASSNSNTGELFF
TGTGCCAGCAGTAACAGTAACACCGGGGAGCTGTTTTTT
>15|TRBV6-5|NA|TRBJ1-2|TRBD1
CASSYSGTGNYGYTF
TGTGCCAGCAGTTACTCGGGGACAGGGAACTATGGCTACACCTTC
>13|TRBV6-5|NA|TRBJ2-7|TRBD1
CASRSGQGGEQYF
TGTGCCAGCAGATCGGGACAGGGCGGAGAGCAGTACTTC
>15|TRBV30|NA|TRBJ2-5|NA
CAWSVNRLFQETQYF
TGTGCCTGGAGTGTGAATAGACTGTTCCAAGAGACCCAGTACTTC
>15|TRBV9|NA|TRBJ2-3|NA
CASSQVSSAADTQYF
TGTGCCAGCAGCCAAGTATCTAGTGCGGCAGATACGCAGTATTTT
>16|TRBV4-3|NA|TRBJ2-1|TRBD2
CASSRTSGGARDEQFF
TGCGCCAGCAGTCGTACGAGCGGGGGGGCCAGAGATGAGCAGTTCTTC
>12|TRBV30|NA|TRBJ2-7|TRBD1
CAWKQGTYEQYF
TGTGCCTGGAAACAGGGGACCTACGAGCAGTACTTC
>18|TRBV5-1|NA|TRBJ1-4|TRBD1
CASSPSFGRGLINEKLFF
TGCGCCAGCAGCCCCTCGTTCGGCAGGGGGCTTATTAATGAAAAACTGTTTTTT
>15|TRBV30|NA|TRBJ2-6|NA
CAWSVKLSGANVLTF
TGCGCCTGGAGTGTCAAACTCTCTGGGGCCAACGTCCTGACTTTC
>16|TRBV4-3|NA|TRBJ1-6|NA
CASSQDRTVPNSPLHF
TGCGCCAGCAGCCAAGACCGGACAGTCCCTAATTCCCCCCTCCACTTT
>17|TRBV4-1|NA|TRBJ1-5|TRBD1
CASSLSPDRGGDQPQHF
TGCGCCAGCAGCCTCTCTCCGGACAGGGGCGGGGATCAGCCCCAGCATTTT
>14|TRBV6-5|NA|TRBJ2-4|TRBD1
CASSYRTGEDIQYF
TGTGCCAGCAGTTACAGGACAGGGGAGGACATTCAGTACTTC
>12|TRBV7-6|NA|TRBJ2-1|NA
CASSLGGGALFF
TGTGCCAGCAGCTTAGGTGGGGGGGCCTTGTTCTTC
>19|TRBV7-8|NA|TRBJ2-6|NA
CASSPRVRDYISGANVLTF
TGTGCCAGCAGCCCCCGGGTCCGAGATTACATCTCTGGGGCCAACGTCCTGACTTTC
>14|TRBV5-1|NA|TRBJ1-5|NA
CASSLGGVEQPQHF
TGCGCCAGCAGCTTGGGGGGGGTAGAACAGCCCCAGCATTTT
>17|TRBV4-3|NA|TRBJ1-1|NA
CASARDSAIRWDTEAFF
TGCGCCAGCGCCCGGGACTCCGCAATTCGATGGGACACTGAAGCTTTCTTT
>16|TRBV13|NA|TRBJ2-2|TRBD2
CASSTTSGGATGELFF
TGTGCCAGCAGCACAACTAGCGGGGGGGCCACCGGGGAGCTGTTTTTT
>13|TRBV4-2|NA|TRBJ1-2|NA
CASSQGRGNGYTF
TGTGCCAGCAGCCAAGGTCGGGGAAATGGCTACACCTTC
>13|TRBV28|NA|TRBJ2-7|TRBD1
CASSLGQNYEQYF
TGTGCCAGCAGTTTGGGACAGAACTACGAGCAGTACTTC
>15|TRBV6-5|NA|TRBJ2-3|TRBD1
CASSQGERSTDTQYF
TGTGCCAGCAGCCAGGGGGAAAGGAGCACAGATACGCAGTATTTT
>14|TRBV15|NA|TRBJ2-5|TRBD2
CATSRGGAWETQYF
TGTGCCACCAGTCGGGGGGGGGCCTGGGAGACCCAGTACTTC
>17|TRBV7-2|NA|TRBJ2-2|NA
CASSLRDTYTNTGELFF
TGTGCCAGCAGCCTCCGGGACACTTATACGAACACCGGGGAGCTGTTTTTT
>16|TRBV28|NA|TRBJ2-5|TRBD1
CASSLQRTGRRETQYF
TGTGCCAGCAGTTTACAGAGGACAGGGAGAAGAGAGACCCAGTACTTC
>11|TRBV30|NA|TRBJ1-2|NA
CAWSLEVGYTF
TGTGCCTGGAGTCTGGAGGTTGGCTACACCTTC
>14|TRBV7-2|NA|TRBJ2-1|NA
CASSLVQMNNEQFF
TGTGCCAGCAGCTTAGTGCAGATGAACAATGAGCAGTTCTTC
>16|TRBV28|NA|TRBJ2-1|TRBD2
CASSLGTSGRANEQFF
TGTGCCAGCAGTTTAGGGACTAGCGGGAGGGCCAATGAGCAGTTCTTC
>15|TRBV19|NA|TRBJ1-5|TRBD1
CASSIGQGQNQPQHF
TGTGCCAGTAGTATCGGACAGGGACAAAATCAGCCCCAGCATTTT
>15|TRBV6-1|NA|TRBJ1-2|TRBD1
CASLLNRGQNYGYTF
TGTGCCAGCCTATTAAACAGGGGGCAAAACTATGGCTACACCTTC
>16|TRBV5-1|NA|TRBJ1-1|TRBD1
CASSRRDRVDITEAFF
TGCGCCAGCAGCAGACGGGACAGGGTTGATATCACTGAAGCTTTCTTT
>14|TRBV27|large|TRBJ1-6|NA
CASSFWQGGPPLHF
TGTGCCAGCAGTTTTTGGCAGGGTGGGCCACCCCTCCACTTT
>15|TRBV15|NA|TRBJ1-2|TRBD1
CATSPWTGVNYGYTF
TGTGCCACCAGTCCCTGGACAGGGGTTAACTATGGCTACACCTTC
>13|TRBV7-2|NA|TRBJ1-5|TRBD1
CASSSTGDRPQHF
TGTGCCAGCAGCTCCACAGGGGATCGGCCCCAGCATTTT
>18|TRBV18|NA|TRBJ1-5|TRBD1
CASSRDWTGGFTNQPQHF
TGTGCCAGCTCCCGGGATTGGACAGGGGGATTCACAAATCAGCCCCAGCATTTT
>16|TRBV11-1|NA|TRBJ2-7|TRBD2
CASSPRLAGASYEQYF
TGTGCCAGCAGCCCGCGACTAGCGGGGGCCTCCTACGAGCAGTACTTC
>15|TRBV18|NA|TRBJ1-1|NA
CASSPSNRMNTEAFF
TGTGCCAGCTCACCGTCGAACAGGATGAACACTGAAGCTTTCTTT